This T cell receptor beta chain is drawn from a study of T cell responses to AZD1222 COVID-19 vaccine. Study results and caveats: In the spike-specific TCR repertoire, nearly half reportedly target unmutated variant regions. Sampling that yielded the repertoires occurred only after the peak T cell response.

The method was immunoSEQ multiplex PCR; TCRdb's version includes in-frame clones alone and lacks a portion of them. The data show 150,000 or so clones, about 92% seen once. Trimming cost V 1 base and J 5 bases; bases outside gene matches: 4. The CDR3 is 15 residues long. Germline V gene data show CDR1 as SGHNT and CDR2 as YENEEA. With respect to this clone: The antigen is unknown.

The J gene is TRBJ2-1, the V gene TRBV11-3; the match to TRBD1 covers 8 bases. The sample here was peripheral blood, taken on day 0 of AZD1222 vaccination. The receptor was derived from an adult in good health. In DNA, the CDR3 is TGTGCCAGCAGCTTAGTTGGACAGGGCCACAATGAGCAGTTCTTC. Protein product: CASSLVGQGHNEQFF.